This T cell receptor (beta chain) was captured by sequencing in a study of memory CD4+ T cells and cytomegalovirus serostatus. Overall study results and limits: Suggested: most of the CMV-linked TCR signature lies in CD4+ memory cells.

Single viable CD3+CD4+CD8-CD45RO+ cells were sorted as the memory CD4+ T cells. In the original workflow: After removing out-of-frame reads, approximately 2.2 million distinct TCRbeta sequences remained. The repertoire was sequenced with immunoSEQ multiplex PCR; TCRdb's copy has only in-frame clones and lacks some. For V, J and clone size, that table is used; D and trimming come from the DNA. This repertoire shows some 65,000 clones, over 60% found once; its top ten account for almost 0.55%. A remark on this clone: The antigen remains unidentified. The identical CDR3 is also encoded by other nucleotide sequences in the sample.

The CDR3 sequence is 12 residues long. Germline loops: CDR1 LNHDA, CDR2 SQIVND (reference sequence). V dropped 8 bases and J dropped 1; count of bases not matched to a gene: 1. Sequenced material: memory CD4+ T cells from blood. This clonotype was obtained from an adult in good health and CMV-seronegative. Some clones in this sample may be carry-over from other donors' samples. V is TRBV19 and J is TRBJ1-1; TRBD1 agrees at 7 bases. The CDR3 here is CASRDRNTEAFF. CDR3 nucleotides: TGTGCCAGTCGGGACAGGAACACTGAAGCTTTCTTT.